These 3 T cell receptor beta chains were sequenced from one sample in a study of control samples from healthy donors and cancer patients. Sequencing used immunoSEQ multiplex PCR; TCRdb keeps in-frame clones, though not all of them. The data contain over 150,000 clones, 90% to 95% of them singletons. The material sequenced was blood. These receptors originate from a man aged 40-55 years in good health.

A single count supports this clone. The V call is TRBV9, the J call TRBJ2-7; 7 bases are a match to TRBD1. The trim removed 0 bases at V and 0 bases at J, leaving 6 bases unmatched. This CDR3 has 16 residues. Germline CDR1 and CDR2: SGDLS and YYNGEE. The CDR3 DNA sequence: TGTGCCAGCAGCGTAGCTCCCGGGGACAGCTCCTACGAGCAGTACTTC. Translated: CASSVAPGDSSYEQYF.

V and J are TRBV6-5 and TRBJ2-5; D is possibly TRBD2 (6 bases). This CDR3 has 11 amino acids. Germline V gene lookup returns CDR1 MNHEY and CDR2 SVGAGI. V was cut by 6 bases and J by 7 bases, with 9 bases left in between. The CDR3 DNA follows: TGTGCCAGCAGACACGGGGGGACCCAGTACTTC. Amino acids: CASRHGGTQYF.

This chain connects TRBV7-8 to TRBJ1-5; D is unclear. In germline, CDR1 is SGHVS, CDR2 FQNEAQ. CDR3 length: 14 residues. V was pared by 1 base and J by 1 base, with 5 bases between. The CDR3 nucleotides read TGTGCCAGCAGCTTAGAACAGAGCAATCAGCCCCAGCATTTT. As protein: CASSLEQSNQPQHF. The whole variable domain, remainder taken from reference TRBV7-8 and TRBJ1-5, is GAGVSQSPRYKVAKRGQDVALRCDPISGHVSLFWYQQALGQGPEFLTYFQNEAQLDKSGLPSDRFFAERPEGSVSTLKIQRTQQEDSAVYLCASSLEQSNQPQHFGDGTRLSIL.